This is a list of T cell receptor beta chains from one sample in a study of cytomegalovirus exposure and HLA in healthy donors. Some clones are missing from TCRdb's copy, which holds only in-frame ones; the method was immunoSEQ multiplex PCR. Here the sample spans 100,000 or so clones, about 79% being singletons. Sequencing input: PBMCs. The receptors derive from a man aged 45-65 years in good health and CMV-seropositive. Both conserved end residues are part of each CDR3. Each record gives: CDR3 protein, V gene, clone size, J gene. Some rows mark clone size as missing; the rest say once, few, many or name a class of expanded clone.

CDR3aa: CASSLQMNTEAFF; v_gene: TRBV11-2; abundance: .; j_gene: TRBJ1-1
CDR3aa: CASSLSGASTDTQYF; v_gene: TRBV5-1; abundance: .; j_gene: TRBJ2-3
CDR3aa: CASRTSGGANEQFF; v_gene: TRBV13; abundance: .; j_gene: TRBJ2-1
CDR3aa: CASSSGQRTEAFF; v_gene: TRBV11-1; abundance: .; j_gene: TRBJ1-1
CDR3aa: CASRRDRGQPQHF; v_gene: TRBV7-2; abundance: .; j_gene: TRBJ1-5
CDR3aa: CASRGQGAGDEQYF; v_gene: TRBV4-1; abundance: .; j_gene: TRBJ2-7
CDR3aa: CASSIWTGDTEAFF; v_gene: TRBV19; abundance: .; j_gene: TRBJ1-1
CDR3aa: CAWDRGTYNEQFF; v_gene: TRBV30; abundance: .; j_gene: TRBJ2-1
CDR3aa: CASRGGTGGHQPQHF; v_gene: TRBV6-1; abundance: .; j_gene: TRBJ1-5
CDR3aa: CASSLDRATYGYTF; v_gene: TRBV6-1; abundance: few; j_gene: TRBJ1-2
CDR3aa: CASSKVPPDRGNTEAFF; v_gene: TRBV21-1; abundance: .; j_gene: TRBJ1-1
CDR3aa: CASSRRTGDGYTF; v_gene: TRBV4-1; abundance: .; j_gene: TRBJ1-2
CDR3aa: CASSPAGPTEAFF; v_gene: TRBV7-3; abundance: .; j_gene: TRBJ1-1
CDR3aa: CASSPLVRYDEQFF; v_gene: TRBV19; abundance: .; j_gene: TRBJ2-1
CDR3aa: CASRTRGYSNQPQHF; v_gene: TRBV6-5; abundance: few; j_gene: TRBJ1-5
CDR3aa: CASSDRVSNQPQHF; v_gene: TRBV6-1; abundance: few; j_gene: TRBJ1-5
CDR3aa: CASSLETTNEQFF; v_gene: TRBV7-9; abundance: .; j_gene: TRBJ2-1
CDR3aa: CASGLVFWSTDTQYF; v_gene: TRBV12-5; abundance: once; j_gene: TRBJ2-3
CDR3aa: CASGAGVSDTQYF; v_gene: TRBV11-3; abundance: few; j_gene: TRBJ2-3
CDR3aa: CASSASQGGETEAFF; v_gene: TRBV6-4; abundance: .; j_gene: TRBJ1-1
CDR3aa: CSGTGQGRTEAFF; v_gene: TRBV29-1; abundance: .; j_gene: TRBJ1-1
CDR3aa: CASSLAVNTEAFF; v_gene: TRBV5-1; abundance: .; j_gene: TRBJ1-1